This TCR beta chain was retrieved from a study of blood T cell repertoires in COVID-19. Study background: Some COVID-19 samples were acute and others convalescent; all came from the United States, Italy and Spain. The analysed material was cDNA or gDNA that came from T cells, B-cell-depleted T cells, or PBMCs.

The protocol was immunoSEQ multiplex PCR, while the TCRdb copy is restricted to in-frame clones and leaves out a portion. The sample contains a few hundred thousand clones, 82% of which appear only once. The specimen sequenced was peripheral blood. This sequence was found in a woman aged 18-29 years with acute or convalescent COVID-19.

This chain's CDR3 is CASSDEGGSETQYF. CDR3 in DNA: TGTGCCAGCAGTGACGAGGGAGGGTCAGAGACCCAGTACTTC. This rearrangement joins TRBV6-1 to TRBJ2-5; 7 bases are a match to TRBD2. The V segment lost 3 bases and the J segment 4 bases; nucleotides outside the gene matches: 5. CDR3 length equals 14 residues. Germline V gives CDR1 MNHNS, CDR2 SASEGT.